These T cell receptor beta chains were read from a single sample in a study of beta chain features in type 1 diabetes. Sequencing used immunoSEQ multiplex PCR; TCRdb keeps in-frame clones, though not all of them. The data hold some 150,000 clones, with roughly 10% observed a single time. The material sequenced was central memory CD4+ T cells from blood. These receptors were taken from a young woman with type 1 diabetes. CDR3s include the opening cysteine and the closing phenylalanine or tryptophan. The D gene is left open where the match is weak. Some rows have no size entry. The others give once, few or many, or a class for an expanded clone.

few	TRBV2	TRBJ1-1	.	TGTGCCAGCAGTGAATTCGGGGAGGAAACTGAAGCTTTCTTT	CASSEFGEETEAFF
.	TRBV30	TRBJ2-2	.	TGTGCCTGGAGTGTAAATGTCATCGGGGAGCTGTTTTTT	CAWSVNVIGELFF
.	TRBV7-9	TRBJ2-3	.	TGTGCCAGCAGCTCCACCTCTAGCTTCGTGCAGTATTTT	CASSSTSSFVQYF
.	TRBV7-3	TRBJ1-2	.	TGTGCCAGCAGCTTAGGGGCAGTGGGGTATGGCTACACCTTC	CASSLGAVGYGYTF
few	TRBV7-2	TRBJ2-5	.	TGTGCCAGCAGCTTAGTGGTAGTTCGAGAGACCCAGTACTTC	CASSLVVVRETQYF
.	TRBV2	TRBJ2-3	.	TGTGCCAGCAGTGATGGGCCCCACACAGATACGCAGTATTTT	CASSDGPHTDTQYF
.	TRBV2	TRBJ1-2	.	TGTGCCAGCGGGGGGGAAGGGCAGGGAGGCTACACCTTC	CASGGEGQGGYTF
.	TRBV5-1	TRBJ1-1	TRBD1	TGCGCCAGCAGCTCTGGACAGGGAGGAGACACTGAAGCTTTCTTT	CASSSGQGGDTEAFF
few	TRBV5-4	TRBJ2-1	.	TGTGCCAGCAGCCCCTTCAGCTCCTACAATGAGCAGTTCTTC	CASSPFSSYNEQFF
.	TRBV27	TRBJ2-5	TRBD2	TGTGCCAGCAGTTTAAGCGGGACCCTCGGGGGAGAGACCCAGTACTTC	CASSLSGTLGGETQYF
.	TRBV29-1	TRBJ1-1	TRBD1	TGCAGCTCGGGAGGGGGCGAAATGCGGAACACTGAAGCTTTCTTT	CSSGGGEMRNTEAFF
.	TRBV4-1	TRBJ2-7	TRBD1	TGCGCCAGCAGCTCCGTTTTGGGACAGGGGTGGGAGCAGTACTTC	CASSSVLGQGWEQYF
few	TRBV19	TRBJ2-7	.	TGTGCCACCGGACATTGGGGCACCTACGAGCAGTACTTC	CATGHWGTYEQYF
.	TRBV29-1	TRBJ2-5	TRBD1	TGCAGCGTTGTTCCCGGACAGGGGGACCAAGAGACCCAGTACTTC	CSVVPGQGDQETQYF
once	TRBV28	TRBJ2-7	TRBD2	TGTGCCAGCATCCGAGGGTCTAGCGGGGAATACGAGCAGTACTTC	CASIRGSSGEYEQYF
few	TRBV6-5	TRBJ1-2	TRBD1	TGTGCCAGCAGTTCCCGGACAGGGAGAGTTGGCTACACCTTC	CASSSRTGRVGYTF
few	TRBV30	TRBJ2-7	.	TGTGCCTGGCAGGGGCGGATCTACGAGCAGTACTTC	CAWQGRIYEQYF
.	TRBV28	TRBJ2-3	.	TGTGCCAGCAGACTCAGGGCCCCCCGGGATACGCAGTATTTT	CASRLRAPRDTQYF
few	TRBV7-2	TRBJ1-5	TRBD1	TGTGCCAGCAGCCTCACAGGGGCCGCCAATCAGCCCCAGCATTTT	CASSLTGAANQPQHF
.	TRBV11-2	TRBJ1-4	TRBD1	TGTGCCAGCAGCTTGCTTGGGACAGGGGGCTCTGAAAAACTGTTTTTT	CASSLLGTGGSEKLFF
few	TRBV7-2	TRBJ1-2	.	TGTGCCAGCACCCCTCGGAGAGGCTATGGCTACACCTTC	CASTPRRGYGYTF
few	TRBV14	TRBJ2-5	.	TGTGCCAGCAGCCAAGATCGAGTAAAGACCCAGTACTTC	CASSQDRVKTQYF
.	TRBV5-1	TRBJ2-5	TRBD2	TGCGCCAGCAGCCCGAGCGGACTAGCGGGAGCAGAGACCCAGTACTTC	CASSPSGLAGAETQYF
few	TRBV4-1	TRBJ2-1	TRBD2	TGCGCCAGCAGTCGGACTAGCGGGCACAATGAGCAGTTCTTC	CASSRTSGHNEQFF
few	TRBV11-2	TRBJ1-3	TRBD1	TGTGCCAGCAGCTCTAGGACAGGATCTGGAAACACCATATATTTT	CASSSRTGSGNTIYF
.	TRBV27	TRBJ2-7	TRBD2	TGTGCCAGCAGTCTTTTAGCGGGAGCATCCTACGAGCAGTACTTC	CASSLLAGASYEQYF
few	TRBV18	TRBJ2-7	TRBD1	TGTGCCAGCTCACCTGGGCGGACAGGGGCGAACGAGCAGTACTTC	CASSPGRTGANEQYF
.	TRBV7-9	TRBJ1-2	.	TGTGCCAGCAGATCTAGACTTGAAAGGCCCGAGGCGCGCGGCTACACCTTC	CASRSRLERPEARGYTF
few	TRBV30	TRBJ2-3	.	TGTGCCTGGACCTCCTTGTCGCGGTATACGCAGTATTTT	CAWTSLSRYTQYF
.	TRBV30	TRBJ2-1	TRBD2	TGTGCCTGCGAAACTACTAGCGGGGGTTACAATGAGCAGTTCTTC	CACETTSGGYNEQFF
.	TRBV5-6	TRBJ2-1	TRBD2	TGTGCCAGCAGCCCTAGCGGGAGGGCCCTCAATGAGCAGTTCTTC	CASSPSGRALNEQFF
.	TRBV5-8	TRBJ2-4	.	TGTGCCAGCAGCTTGGGAGGAGCCGACATTCAGTACTTC	CASSLGGADIQYF
few	TRBV30	TRBJ1-2	TRBD1	TGTGCCTGGAAAATAGTGGACAGGGAGAATGGCTACACCTTC	CAWKIVDRENGYTF
few	TRBV5-1	TRBJ1-2	.	TGCGCCAGCAGCTTCGACAGCATTTATGGCTACACCTTC	CASSFDSIYGYTF
few	TRBV2	TRBJ2-1	TRBD1	TGTGCCAGCAGTGACTGGGACAGGGGAATGGTTGAGCAGTTCTTC	CASSDWDRGMVEQFF
.	TRBV11-2	TRBJ2-1	.	TGTGCCAGCAGCTGGGAGGCGGAGACGGGCCATGAGCAGTTCTTC	CASSWEAETGHEQFF
.	TRBV5-1	TRBJ2-5	TRBD1	TGCGCCAGCAGCTTGGGGCAGGGGGCTTGGGAGACCCAGTACTTC	CASSLGQGAWETQYF
few	TRBV11-1	TRBJ2-3	TRBD2	TGTGCCAGCAGCTCCGCAGGACTAGCGGGAGGGTGGGGCACAGATACGCAGTATTTT	CASSSAGLAGGWGTDTQYF
.	TRBV6-6	TRBJ2-7	.	TGTGCCAGCAGCACAGGGAACGAGCAGTACTTC	CASSTGNEQYF
.	TRBV28	TRBJ1-3	TRBD1	TGTGCCAGCAGTCTAGCCTACAGGGGTGGTGGAAACACCATATATTTT	CASSLAYRGGGNTIYF
many	TRBV7-8	TRBJ2-5	.	TGTGCCAGCAGCTTAGCAGGAGGCCTCCAAGAGACCCAGTACTTC	CASSLAGGLQETQYF
.	TRBV6-5	TRBJ2-3	TRBD2	TGTGCCACCAAGCGGGAACGGGGCACAGATACGCAGTATTTT	CATKRERGTDTQYF
few	TRBV18	TRBJ1-1	.	TGTGCCAGCTCACCGTCTCAGCAGGGGGCTTTCTTT	CASSPSQQGAFF
few	TRBV6-6	TRBJ2-5	.	TGTGCCATCTCCCCTGGGGGCCCACAAGAGACCCAGTACTTC	CAISPGGPQETQYF
few	TRBV18	TRBJ2-7	TRBD1	TGTGCCAGCTCACCTGGGACAGGGATTCAGGAGCAGTACTTC	CASSPGTGIQEQYF
.	TRBV7-2	TRBJ2-7	.	TGTGCCAGCAGCTTAAGTCTATTCTACGAGCAGTACTTC	CASSLSLFYEQYF
few	TRBV27	TRBJ2-7	.	TGTGCCAGCAGTCTCTCTCCGGGGATAGGTGCCTACGAGCAGTACTTC	CASSLSPGIGAYEQYF
.	TRBV18	TRBJ2-5	.	TGTGCCAGCTCACCGGCCAGCGATCAAGAGACCCAGTACTTC	CASSPASDQETQYF
many	TRBV28	TRBJ2-1	.	TGTGCCAGCAACCCATCGCGGGGAGGCCCCAATGAGCAGTTCTTC	CASNPSRGGPNEQFF